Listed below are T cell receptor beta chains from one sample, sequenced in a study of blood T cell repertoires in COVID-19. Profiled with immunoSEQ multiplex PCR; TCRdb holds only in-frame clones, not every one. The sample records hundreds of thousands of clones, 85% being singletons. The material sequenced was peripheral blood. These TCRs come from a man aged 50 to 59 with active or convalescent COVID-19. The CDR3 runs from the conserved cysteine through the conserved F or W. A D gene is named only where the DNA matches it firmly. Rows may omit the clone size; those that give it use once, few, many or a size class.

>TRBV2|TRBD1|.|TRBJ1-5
TGTGCCAGCAGTGAAGCGGCAGGGGGAGTTGTGGGACAGCCCCAGCATTTT
CASSEAAGGVVGQPQHF
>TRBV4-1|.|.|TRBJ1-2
TGCGCCAGCAGCCCCACCCAGGAAATCAACTATGGCTACACCTTC
CASSPTQEINYGYTF
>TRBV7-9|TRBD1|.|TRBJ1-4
TGTGCCAGCAGCCCGGGACAGGGGGCGCCGAAACTGTTTTTT
CASSPGQGAPKLFF
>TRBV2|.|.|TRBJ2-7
TGTGCCAGCAGTGAGGCGGGAACCGTCTACGAGCAGTACTTC
CASSEAGTVYEQYF
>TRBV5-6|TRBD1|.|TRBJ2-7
TGTGCCAGCAGCCCTCAGGGGGCGAACTACGAGCAGTACTTC
CASSPQGANYEQYF
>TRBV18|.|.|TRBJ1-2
TGTGCCAGCTCACCACGGCAGGATAACTATGGCTACACCTTC
CASSPRQDNYGYTF
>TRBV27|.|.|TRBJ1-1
TGTGCCAGCAGTTGGGGACAAATGAACACTGAAGCTTTCTTT
CASSWGQMNTEAFF
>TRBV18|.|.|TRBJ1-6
TGTGCCAGCTCACCGGGGCTGGATTCACCCCTCCACTTT
CASSPGLDSPLHF
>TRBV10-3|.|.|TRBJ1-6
TGTGCCATTGGCTCCCCAGGGAATTCACCCCTCCACTTT
CAIGSPGNSPLHF
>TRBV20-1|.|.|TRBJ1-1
TGCAGTGCTAGCGAGGAGTCTGAAGCTTTCTTT
CSASEESEAFF
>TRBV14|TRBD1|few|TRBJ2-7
TGTGCCAGCAGCCAAAAAAGGCCGGGACAGGGGGTTAACGAGCAGTACTTC
CASSQKRPGQGVNEQYF
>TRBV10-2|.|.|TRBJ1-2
TGCGCCAGCAGAGGGGAGGGGATCTATGGCTACACCTTC
CASRGEGIYGYTF
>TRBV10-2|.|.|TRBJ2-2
TGCGCCAGCAGTGAGTCTAGCACCGGGGAGCTGTTTTTT
CASSESSTGELFF
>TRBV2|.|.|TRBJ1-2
TGTGCCAGCAGTGTTGGCACCCTTAACTATGGCTACACCTTC
CASSVGTLNYGYTF